This TCR beta chain was captured by sequencing in a study of OX40 agonist ivuxolimab in advanced cancers. Some clones are missing from TCRdb's copy, which holds only in-frame ones; the method was immunoSEQ multiplex PCR. Of 78,000 or so clones in the sample, around nine tenths are singletons; the top ten hold 0.55% to 0.7%. The CDR3 runs 16 residues. The V gene is TRBV21-1, the J gene TRBJ1-1; the D call in the table, TRBD1, was not verified against the DNA. TRBV21-1 is shown as a pseudogene. The sequencing here drew on CD4+ or CD8+ T cells sorted from blood, taken in a trial of the OX40 agonist ivuxolimab. This TCR was sampled from an adult with an advanced solid tumor such as melanoma, head and neck, liver or kidney cancer. As DNA, the CDR3 is TGTGCCAGCAGCAAAGGAAAGGACAGAGGGAACACTGAAGCTTTCTTT. It codes for CASSKGKDRGNTEAFF.